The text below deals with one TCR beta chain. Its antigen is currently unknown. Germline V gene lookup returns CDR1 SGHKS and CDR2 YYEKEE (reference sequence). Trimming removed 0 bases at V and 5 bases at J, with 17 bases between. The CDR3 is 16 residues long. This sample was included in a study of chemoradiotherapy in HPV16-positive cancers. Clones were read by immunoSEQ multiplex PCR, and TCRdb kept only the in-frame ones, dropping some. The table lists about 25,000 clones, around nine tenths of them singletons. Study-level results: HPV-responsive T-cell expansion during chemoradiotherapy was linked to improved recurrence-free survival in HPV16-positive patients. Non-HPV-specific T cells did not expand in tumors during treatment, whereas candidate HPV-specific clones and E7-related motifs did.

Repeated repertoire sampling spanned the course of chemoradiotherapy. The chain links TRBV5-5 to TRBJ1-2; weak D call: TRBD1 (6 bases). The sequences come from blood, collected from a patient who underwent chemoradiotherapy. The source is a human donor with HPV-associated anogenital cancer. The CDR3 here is CASSLALQGWVYGYTF. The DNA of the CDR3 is TGTGCCAGCAGCTTGGCCCTACAGGGATGGGTGTATGGCTACACCTTC.